This section outlines one T cell receptor beta chain sequence together with its context. What it binds is unknown. The source of the sample is a study of cytomegalovirus exposure and HLA in healthy donors. PCR primers comprised 60 Vbeta and 13 Jbeta primers. In the authors' workflow: Counted up in a later analysis, unique TCR beta chains came to some 72 million, with around 11 million shared. Sequencing used immunoSEQ multiplex PCR; TCRdb keeps in-frame clones, though not all of them. Clone size and V and J calls were adopted from that table, with D and trimming inferred from the DNA. The table records over 120,000 clones, roughly 70% of them present only once. Study findings and constraints: The study designated 150 or so TCR beta chains cytomegalovirus-associated. Whilst most TCR sequences proved rare, a subset of public TCRs occurred across many donors.

The sequenced sample was PBMCs. This TCR came from a woman aged 55-69 years in good health and CMV-seropositive.

The CDR3, as DNA: TGCGCCAGCAGTACACAGACCGAAGAGACCCAGTACTTC. Amino acid sequence: CASSTQTEETQYF. The gene calls are TRBV5-1 and TRBJ2-5; no reliable D call. With 5 bases removed from V and 3 bases from J, the gap between germline ends came to 11 bases. CDR1 and CDR2 (germline): SGHRS, YFSETQ. This CDR3 has 13 residues.